This T cell receptor beta chain was recorded in a study of T cell responses to AZD1222 COVID-19 vaccine. Study overall: Pooled in the analysis were second doses at about 4 or about 12 weeks. Study results and caveats: An increase in Spike-specific TCR breadth and depth was observed after two AZD1222 doses.

V shed 3 bases and J shed 8 bases, with 13 bases lying between them. The CDR3 is 13 amino acids. The germline gives CDR1 MRHNA, CDR2 SNTAGT. Sequencing was performed with immunoSEQ multiplex PCR; in TCRdb, only in-frame clones are kept and a portion is missing. The sample records 150,000 to 200,000 clones, 93% being singletons. As for this clone: Its antigen is not identified.

This chain links TRBV6-4 with TRBJ1-1, with unresolved D. The TCR sequence derives from an adult in good health. This material consisted of peripheral blood, taken on day 0 of AZD1222 vaccination. CDR3 sequence reads: CASSERAGLEAFF. The CDR3 nucleotides are TGTGCCAGCAGTGAGAGGGCAGGCCTAGAAGCTTTCTTT.